These 15 T cell receptor beta chains share one sample of origin, sequenced in a study of cytomegalovirus exposure and HLA in healthy donors. The PCR ran on 60 Vbeta and 13 Jbeta primers. TCRdb's copy holds only in-frame clones and misses some; the assay was immunoSEQ multiplex PCR. The sample lists about 200,000 clones, more than 80% occurring once. Sequenced material: PBMCs. The receptors were gathered from a man aged 30 to 39 in good health and CMV-seronegative.

In its sample, this clone was seen once. The genes are TRBV6-1 and TRBJ1-1, with TRBD1 matching 8 bases. J was trimmed by 4 bases and V by 3 bases; bases with no gene match: 4. Germline V gene sequence: CDR1 MNHNS, CDR2 SASEGT. The CDR3 runs 14 residues. The CDR3 DNA is TGTGCCAGCAGTGACAGGGGGCTGGTCACTGAAGCTTTCTTT. Translation gives CASSDRGLVTEAFF.

The chain has TRBV7-9 and TRBJ2-7; 9 bases fit TRBD1. The germline CDR1 and CDR2 sequences are SEHNR and FQNEAQ (reference sequence). J lost 3 bases, V lost 0 bases, and 6 bases had no gene match. CDR3 length equals 16 residues. The DNA of the CDR3 is TGTGCCAGCAGCTTAGCGTCGGACAGGGGAGACTACGAGCAGTACTTC. This translates into CASSLASDRGDYEQYF.

The V and J genes are TRBV7-9 and TRBJ1-2; the D gene is possibly TRBD1 (5 bases). Looked up from germline, CDR1 is SEHNR and CDR2 is FQNEAQ (reference sequence). The V gene lost 0 bases and the J gene lost 0 bases, with 14 bases spanning the gap. CDR3 length: 17 residues. CDR3 nucleotide sequence: TGTGCCAGCAGCTTAGCCTTGACAGAAACCTCTAACTATGGCTACACCTTC. Translation gives CASSLALTETSNYGYTF. Variable domain in full (rest from reference TRBV7-9 and TRBJ1-2): DTGVSQNPRHKITKRGQNVTFRCDPISEHNRLYWYRQTLGQGPEFLTYFQNEAQLEKSRLLSDRFSAERPKGSFSTLEIQRTEQGDSAMYLCASSLALTETSNYGYTFGSGTRLTVV.

This clone came up once. V gene TRBV6-5 combines with J gene TRBJ2-7; possible D gene TRBD1, 5 bases. Looked up from germline, CDR1 is MNHEY and CDR2 is SVGAGI. Trimming removed 1 base from V and 3 bases from J, with 7 bases in between. The CDR3 has 13 amino acids. DNA for the CDR3: TGTGCCAGCAGTTACTTGCAGGGCTACGAGCAGTACTTC. Protein product: CASSYLQGYEQYF.

J is TRBJ2-7 and V is TRBV5-4; D not resolved. V lost 1 base, J lost 3 bases, and 8 bases lay in between. There are 13 residues in the CDR3. Germline V gives CDR1 SGHNT, CDR2 YYREEE (reference sequence). The CDR3 loop reads CASSLRRSYEQYF. CDR3 DNA sequence: TGTGCCAGCAGCTTGCGGCGGAGCTACGAGCAGTACTTC.

The chain recombines TRBV5-6 with TRBJ2-4; the D gene is possibly TRBD2 (7 bases). Deletions cut 4 bases from V and 10 bases from J, with 24 bases between. Germline V lookup: CDR1 SGHDT, CDR2 YYEEEE. The CDR3 runs to 16 residues. In DNA form, the CDR3 reads TGTGCCAGCAGCCCCGCGGGGGCGAACAGGGTAGGAATTCAGTACTTC. The encoded protein is CASSPAGANRVGIQYF.

In this sample, this clone turned up once. In DNA form, the CDR3 reads TGTGCCAGCAGCTTAGGTTGGACAGCCGCGAACACCGGGGAGCTGTTTTTT. This codes for CASSLGWTAANTGELFF. The rearrangement joins TRBV7-2 to TRBJ2-2; perhaps TRBD1 as D (6 bases). Trimming shortened V by 1 base and J by 0 bases, and 12 bases separated the two germline ends. In germline, CDR1 is SGHTA, CDR2 FQGNSA. The CDR3 is 17 amino acids. Full variable domain (missing parts from reference TRBV7-2 and TRBJ2-2): GAGVSQSPSNKVTEKGKDVELRCDPISGHTALYWYRQSLGQGLEFLIYFQGNSAPDKSGLPSDRFSAERTGGSVSTLTIQRTQQEDSAVYLCASSLGWTAANTGELFFGEGSRLTVL.

This chain connects TRBV6-6 to TRBJ2-5; possible D gene TRBD2, 5 bases. Trimming removed 1 base from V and 5 bases from J, with 8 bases in between. The CDR3 contains 13 residues. Per germline, CDR1 MNHNY and CDR2 SVGAGI (reference sequence). CDR3 in DNA: TGTGCCAGCAGTTACTGGGAGTGGGAGACCCAGTACTTC. Its protein is CASSYWEWETQYF.

This clone has only one observation. The chain has TRBV11-3 and TRBJ1-6; 8 nucleotides match TRBD1. The CDR3 covers 15 residues. Germline V lookup: CDR1 SGHNT, CDR2 YENEEA. Germline trimming cut 4 bases from V and 7 bases from J; bases unmatched to any gene: 6. This CDR3 is CASSSTGQENSPLHF. Here the CDR3 DNA reads TGTGCCAGCAGCTCCACGGGACAGGAGAATTCACCCCTCCACTTT.

The chain is built from TRBV6-5 and TRBJ2-7, with 12 bases aligning to TRBD1. Germline V gene data show CDR1 as MNHEY and CDR2 as SVGAGI. The CDR3 loop spans 16 amino acids. V lost 2 bases, J lost 9 bases, and 11 bases stayed unmatched. CDR3 loop: CASSYPGTGGPLGQYF. The CDR3 DNA reads TGTGCCAGCAGTTACCCCGGGACAGGGGGCCCCCTGGGGCAGTACTTC.

The chain has TRBV27 and TRBJ1-2, with 7 bases lining up with TRBD1. Per germline, CDR1 MNHEY and CDR2 SMNVEV (reference sequence). The ends lost 10 bases at V and 3 bases at J; junction bases unmatched: 8. The CDR3 has 13 residues. The CDR3 DNA follows: TGTGCCACTCGCCTGACAGGGCACTATGGCTACACCTTC. Translating gives CATRLTGHYGYTF.

This chain uses TRBV29-1 with TRBJ2-3; D possibly corresponds to TRBD1 (7 bases). Deletions cut 5 bases from V and 0 bases from J, with 15 bases between. CDR1 and CDR2 (germline): SQVTM, ANQGSEA. The CDR3 sequence is 15 residues long. CDR3 amino acids: CSVQPRGASTDTQYF. CDR3 nucleotide sequence: TGCAGCGTTCAACCCAGGGGGGCTAGCACAGATACGCAGTATTTT.

CDR3 in amino acids: CASRETVNSPLHF. CDR3 DNA sequence: TGTGCCAGCCGGGAGACAGTAAATTCACCCCTCCACTTT. The V gene is TRBV6-1, the J gene TRBJ1-6; perhaps TRBD1 as D (5 bases). Trimming left V 8 bases short and J 7 bases short, with 12 bases between. CDR3 length: 13 residues. CDR1 MNHNS and CDR2 SASEGT come from the germline V gene.

This clone has only a few counts. The chain joins TRBV7-9 to TRBJ2-2; 10 bases are shared with TRBD2. Germline CDR1 is SEHNR and CDR2 is FQNEAQ (reference sequence). The CDR3 covers 15 residues. The V gene end was trimmed by 3 bases and the J gene end by 5 bases; junction bases not matched to a gene: 3. DNA for the CDR3: TGTGCCAGCAGCTTCGGGACTAGCGTTACCGGGGAGCTGTTTTTT. Translation gives CASSFGTSVTGELFF. Full variable domain (outside the CDR3, taken from reference TRBV7-9 and TRBJ2-2): DTGVSQNPRHKITKRGQNVTFRCDPISEHNRLYWYRQTLGQGPEFLTYFQNEAQLEKSRLLSDRFSAERPKGSFSTLEIQRTEQGDSAMYLCASSFGTSVTGELFFGEGSRLTVL.

The chain joins TRBV2 to TRBJ1-2; D is perhaps TRBD1 (6 bases). The CDR3 contains 15 residues. V shed 4 bases and J shed 3 bases, with 15 bases lying between them. Germline CDR1 reads SNHLY; CDR2 reads FYNNEI. Here the CDR3 reads CASSVSPGAHYGYTF. In nucleotides, the CDR3 is TGTGCCAGCAGTGTCTCCCCAGGGGCTCACTATGGCTACACCTTC. Using reference TRBV2 and TRBJ1-2 for the parts outside the CDR3, the full variable domain is EPEVTQTPSHQVTQMGQEVILRCVPISNHLYFYWYRQILGQKVEFLVSFYNNEISEKSEIFDDQFSVERPDGSNFTLKIRSTKLEDSAMYFCASSVSPGAHYGYTFGSGTRLTVV.